A selection of T cell receptor beta chains follows, all from one sample in a study of T cells in Graves' hyperthyroidism and ophthalmopathy. Using its own MiXCR run on the multiplex PCR reads, TCRdb lists one record per CDR3 protein. The top ten clones hold 15% to 19% of a sample with around 690,000 distinct CDR3 sequences, 15% to 20% of them seen once. The sample comprised blood. The receptors here all came from a man aged 50 or older with Graves' hyperthyroidism. Each CDR3 is given with its conserved first and last residue. D genes are given only for firm matches. Rows may omit the clone size; those that give it use once, few, many or a size class.

>-|TRBV15|TRBJ2-2|TRBD2
TGTGCCACCAGCAGATCTCCGGGACTAGCGGGAGGGTCCGGGGAGCTGTTTTTT
CATSRSPGLAGGSGELFF
>-|TRBV19|TRBJ1-1|-
TGTGCCAGTAGTATAGGCACCTCAGGTACTGAAGCTTTCTTT
CASSIGTSGTEAFF
>many|TRBV3-1|TRBJ2-7|-
TGTGCCAGCAGCCAAGGTCTAGCAGCCTACGAGCAGTACTTC
CASSQGLAAYEQYF
>-|TRBV6-2/TRBV6-3|TRBJ2-3|-
TGTGCCAGCAGTTACCCGACCCAGACTAGTTGGACAGATACGCAGTATTTT
CASSYPTQTSWTDTQYF
>few|TRBV30|TRBJ1-1|TRBD1
TGTGCCTGGAGTCCCGGGACAGTAAACACTGAAGCTTTCTTT
CAWSPGTVNTEAFF
>many|TRBV14|TRBJ2-1|TRBD2
TGTGCCAGCAGCCAAGATCTGAGCCTAGCGGGACGGCTTGAGCAGTTCTTC
CASSQDLSLAGRLEQFF
>-|TRBV6-1|TRBJ1-2|-
TGTGCCAGCAGTGAAACCGGGGAAAGTAACTATGGCTACACCTTC
CASSETGESNYGYTF
>few|TRBV7-9|TRBJ2-7|-
TGTGCCAGCAGCTTAATGAGTACCTCCTACGAGCAGTACTTC
CASSLMSTSYEQYF
>few|TRBV12-3/TRBV12-4|TRBJ2-5|-
TGTGCCAGCAGTGGGACAGACGCGGGGGAGTACTTC
CASSGTDAGEYF
>many|TRBV11-2|TRBJ2-7|-
TGTGCCAGCAGCTTAGGTCTAGTAGGCGAGCAGTACTTC
CASSLGLVGEQYF
>many|TRBV28|TRBJ1-2|TRBD1
TGTGCCAGCAGTTTGAGGGGACAGGGCGGTGGCTACACCTTC
CASSLRGQGGGYTF
>many|TRBV29-1|TRBJ1-1|-
TGCAGCGTTGATGAGTCGCACATGAACACTGAAGCTTTCTTT
CSVDESHMNTEAFF
>few|TRBV10-3|TRBJ2-3|TRBD2
TGTGCCATCAGTGAAGCGGGAGGGCCAAATACGCAGTATTTT
CAISEAGGPNTQYF
>few|TRBV6-4|TRBJ2-5|TRBD2
TGTGCCAGCAGCGCCGGGACTAGCAGATCCAAAGAGACCCAGTACTTC
CASSAGTSRSKETQYF
>-|TRBV28|TRBJ2-7|-
TGTGCCAGCGGTTTACTCCGAATCTACGAGCAGTACTTC
CASGLLRIYEQYF
>-|TRBV28|TRBJ2-1|-
TGTGCCAGCACCTCCAGGGCGGTTACCTACAATGAGCAGTTCTTC
CASTSRAVTYNEQFF